This T cell receptor beta chain was found in a study of regulatory T cells in long-lasting Graves disease. Turning to the study itself: A definition of persistent Graves' disease required over 5 years of antithyroid drugs plus positive TSH receptor antibodies. Study conclusions and caveats: Newly diagnosed Graves' patients had higher TCR diversity than persistent ones. Persistent disease favored TRBV28, TRBJ1-2 and TRBJ2-5.

To make TCR beta libraries, researchers used iRepertoire HTBI primers and Arm-PCR of CDR3 regions. TCRdb re-called the multiplex PCR reads through MiXCR, storing one row per CDR3 protein. Of 310,000 or so distinct CDR3 sequences in the sample, around 20% are singletons; the top ten hold approximately 31%. This clonotype was found a few times. Its antigen is not identified. Time point specified: persistent/refractory GD, antithyroid drugs over 5 years with positive TRAb. The TCR library was made from RNA extracted from PBMCs. Those enrolled as patients came out of an endocrinology department in Xi'an, China. Per the germline V gene, CDR1 is SGHDT and CDR2 is YYEEEE. After removal of 4 bases from V and 1 base from J, the junction contained 4 bases not matched to a gene. CDR3 size: 14 residues.

The TCR sequence derives from a female donor with Graves disease. Source: peripheral blood mononuclear cells (PBMCs), taken when the disease was refractory, from a patient treated with antithyroid drugs. The gene calls are TRBV5-6 and TRBJ2-5, with 7 bases fitting TRBD2. The CDR3, as DNA: TGTGCCAGCAGCCTCCGGACTAGCCAAGAGACCCAGTACTTC. The encoded protein is CASSLRTSQETQYF.